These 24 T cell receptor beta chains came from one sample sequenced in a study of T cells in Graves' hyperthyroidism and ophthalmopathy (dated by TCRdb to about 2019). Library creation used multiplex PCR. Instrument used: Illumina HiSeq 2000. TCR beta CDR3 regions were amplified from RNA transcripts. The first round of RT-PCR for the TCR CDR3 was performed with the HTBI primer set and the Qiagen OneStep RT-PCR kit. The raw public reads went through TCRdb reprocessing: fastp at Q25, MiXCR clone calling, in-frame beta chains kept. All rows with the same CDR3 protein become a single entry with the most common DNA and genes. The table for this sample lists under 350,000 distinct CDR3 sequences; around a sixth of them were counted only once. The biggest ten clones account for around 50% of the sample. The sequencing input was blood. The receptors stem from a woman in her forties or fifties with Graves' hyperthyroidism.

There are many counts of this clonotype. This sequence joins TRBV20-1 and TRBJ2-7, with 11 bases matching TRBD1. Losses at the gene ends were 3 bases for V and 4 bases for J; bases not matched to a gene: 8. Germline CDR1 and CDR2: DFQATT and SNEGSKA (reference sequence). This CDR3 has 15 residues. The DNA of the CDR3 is TGCAGTGCTAGTTATTGGGACAGGGGGTGGTACGAGCAGTACTTC. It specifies CSASYWDRGWYEQYF.

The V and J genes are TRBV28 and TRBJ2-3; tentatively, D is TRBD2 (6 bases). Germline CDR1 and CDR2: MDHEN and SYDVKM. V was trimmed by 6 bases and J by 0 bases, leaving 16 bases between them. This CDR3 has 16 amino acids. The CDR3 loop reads CASSFGVAGSTDTQYF. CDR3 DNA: TGTGCCAGCAGCTTCGGCGTGGCGGGAAGCACAGATACGCAGTATTTT.

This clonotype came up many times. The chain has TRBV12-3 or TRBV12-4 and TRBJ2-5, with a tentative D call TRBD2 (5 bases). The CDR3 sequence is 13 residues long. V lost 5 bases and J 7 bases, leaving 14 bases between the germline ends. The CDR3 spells CASSPDSFGTQYF. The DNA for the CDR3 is TGTGCCAGCAGTCCGGACTCGTTTGGGACCCAGTACTTC.

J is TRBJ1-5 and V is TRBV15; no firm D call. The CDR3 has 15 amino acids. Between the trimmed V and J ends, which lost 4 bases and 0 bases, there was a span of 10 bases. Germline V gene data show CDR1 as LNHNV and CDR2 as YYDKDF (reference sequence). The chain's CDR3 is CATSIRDTSNQPQHF. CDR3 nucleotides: TGTGCCACCAGCATCCGAGATACTAGCAATCAGCCCCAGCATTTT. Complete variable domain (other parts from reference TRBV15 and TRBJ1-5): DAMVIQNPRYQVTQFGKPVTLSCSQTLNHNVMYWYQQKSSQAPKLLFHYYDKDFNNEADTPDNFQSRRPNTSFCFLDIRSPGLGDTAMYLCATSIRDTSNQPQHFGDGTRLSIL.

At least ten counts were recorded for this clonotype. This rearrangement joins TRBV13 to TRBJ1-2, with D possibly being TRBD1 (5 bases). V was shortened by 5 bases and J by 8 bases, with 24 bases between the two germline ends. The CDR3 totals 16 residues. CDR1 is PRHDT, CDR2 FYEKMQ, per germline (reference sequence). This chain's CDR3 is CASSPFRDLDREGYTF. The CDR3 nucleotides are TGTGCCAGCAGCCCCTTCCGGGACCTCGATCGGGAGGGCTACACCTTC.

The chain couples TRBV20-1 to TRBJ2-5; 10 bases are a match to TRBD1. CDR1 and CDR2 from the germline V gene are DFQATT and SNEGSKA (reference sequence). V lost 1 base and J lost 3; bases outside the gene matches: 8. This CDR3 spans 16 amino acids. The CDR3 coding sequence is TGCAGTGCTAGAGCTTTCGGGACAGGGGTCGAAGAGACCCAGTACTTC. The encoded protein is CSARAFGTGVEETQYF.

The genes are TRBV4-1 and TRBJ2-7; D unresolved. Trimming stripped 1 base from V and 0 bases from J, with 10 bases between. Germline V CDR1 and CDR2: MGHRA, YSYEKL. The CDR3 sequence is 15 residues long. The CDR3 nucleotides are TGCGCCAGCAGCCAAGGAGCGCCTAGCTCCTACGAGCAGTACTTC. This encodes CASSQGAPSSYEQYF.

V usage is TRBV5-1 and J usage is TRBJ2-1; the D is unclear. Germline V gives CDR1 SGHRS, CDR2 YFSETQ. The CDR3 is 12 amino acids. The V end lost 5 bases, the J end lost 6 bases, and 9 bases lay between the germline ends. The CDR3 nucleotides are TGCGCCAGCAGTTCTAATTTCAATGAGCAGTTCTTC. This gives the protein CASSSNFNEQFF.

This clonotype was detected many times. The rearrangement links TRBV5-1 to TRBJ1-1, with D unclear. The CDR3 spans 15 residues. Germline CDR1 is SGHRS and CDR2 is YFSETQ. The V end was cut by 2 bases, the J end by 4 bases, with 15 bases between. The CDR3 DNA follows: TGCGCCAGCAGCTTAGGGATCGACTGGCGCACTGAAGCTTTCTTT. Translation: CASSLGIDWRTEAFF.

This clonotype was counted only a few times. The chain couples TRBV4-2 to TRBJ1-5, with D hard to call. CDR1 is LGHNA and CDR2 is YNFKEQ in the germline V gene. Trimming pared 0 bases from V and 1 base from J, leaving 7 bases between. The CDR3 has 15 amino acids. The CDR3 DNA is TGTGCCAGCAGCCAAGAGGCGGACAGCAATCAGCCCCAGCATTTT. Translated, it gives CASSQEADSNQPQHF.

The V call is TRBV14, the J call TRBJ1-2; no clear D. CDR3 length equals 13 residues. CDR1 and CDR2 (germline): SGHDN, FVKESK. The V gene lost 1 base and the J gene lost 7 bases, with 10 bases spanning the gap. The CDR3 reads CASSQGWRGGYTF. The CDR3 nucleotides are TGTGCCAGCAGCCAAGGGTGGCGCGGTGGCTACACCTTC. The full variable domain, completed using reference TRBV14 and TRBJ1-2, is EAGVTQFPSHSVIEKGQTVTLRCDPISGHDNLYWYRRVMGKEIKFLLHFVKESKQDESGMPNNRFLAERTGGTYSTLKVQPAELEDSGVYFCASSQGWRGGYTFGSGTRLTVV.

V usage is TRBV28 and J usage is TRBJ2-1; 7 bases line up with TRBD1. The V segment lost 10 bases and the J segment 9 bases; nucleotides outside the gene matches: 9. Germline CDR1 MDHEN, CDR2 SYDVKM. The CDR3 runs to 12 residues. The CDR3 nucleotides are TGTGCCATCGGACAGGCCTACGGTGAGCAGTTCTTC. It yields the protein CAIGQAYGEQFF.

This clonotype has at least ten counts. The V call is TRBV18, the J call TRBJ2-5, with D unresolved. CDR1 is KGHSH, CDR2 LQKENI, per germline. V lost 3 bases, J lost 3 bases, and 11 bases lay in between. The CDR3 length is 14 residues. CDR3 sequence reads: CASSPSATEETQYF. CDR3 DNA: TGTGCCAGCTCACCTTCAGCCACAGAAGAGACCCAGTACTTC.

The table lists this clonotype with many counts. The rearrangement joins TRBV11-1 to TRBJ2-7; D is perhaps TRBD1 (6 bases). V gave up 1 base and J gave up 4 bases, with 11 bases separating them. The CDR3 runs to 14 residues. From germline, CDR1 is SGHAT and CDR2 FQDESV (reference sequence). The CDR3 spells CASSLDSDSYEQYF. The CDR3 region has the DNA TGTGCCAGCAGCTTAGATTCGGACAGTTACGAGCAGTACTTC.

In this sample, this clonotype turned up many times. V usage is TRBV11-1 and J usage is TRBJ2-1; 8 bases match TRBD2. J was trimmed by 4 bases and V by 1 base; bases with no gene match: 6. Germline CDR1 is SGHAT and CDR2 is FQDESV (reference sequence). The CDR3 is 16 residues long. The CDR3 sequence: CASSLVVAGLYNEQFF. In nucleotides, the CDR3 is TGTGCCAGCAGCTTAGTAGTAGCGGGGTTGTACAATGAGCAGTTCTTC.

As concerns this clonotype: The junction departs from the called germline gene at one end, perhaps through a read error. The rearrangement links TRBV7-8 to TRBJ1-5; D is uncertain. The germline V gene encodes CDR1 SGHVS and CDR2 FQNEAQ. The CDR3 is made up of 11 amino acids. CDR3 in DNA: TGCGCCAGCAGCCAAGAGCACGGCCAGCATTTT. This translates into CASSQEHGQHF.

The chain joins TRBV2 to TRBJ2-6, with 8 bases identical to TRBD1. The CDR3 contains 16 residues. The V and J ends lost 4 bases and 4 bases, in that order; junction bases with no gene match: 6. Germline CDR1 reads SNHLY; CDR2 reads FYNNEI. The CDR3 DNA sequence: TGTGCCAGCAGTGCTTACAGGGGGTTGGGGGCCAACGTCCTGACTTTC. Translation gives CASSAYRGLGANVLTF.

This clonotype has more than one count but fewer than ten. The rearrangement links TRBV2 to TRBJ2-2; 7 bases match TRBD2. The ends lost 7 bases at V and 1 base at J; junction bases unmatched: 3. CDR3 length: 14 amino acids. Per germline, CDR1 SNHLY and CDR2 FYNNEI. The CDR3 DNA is TGTGCCAGCATGGGGGGGTTGAACACCGGGGAGCTGTTTTTT. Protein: CASMGGLNTGELFF.

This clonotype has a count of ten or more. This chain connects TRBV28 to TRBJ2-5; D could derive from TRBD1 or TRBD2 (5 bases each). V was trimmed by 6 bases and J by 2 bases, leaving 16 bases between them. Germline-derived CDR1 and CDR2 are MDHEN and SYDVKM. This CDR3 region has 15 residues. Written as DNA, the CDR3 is TGTGCCAGCAGCCAAATGGGGACGGCTCAAGAGACCCAGTACTTC. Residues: CASSQMGTAQETQYF.

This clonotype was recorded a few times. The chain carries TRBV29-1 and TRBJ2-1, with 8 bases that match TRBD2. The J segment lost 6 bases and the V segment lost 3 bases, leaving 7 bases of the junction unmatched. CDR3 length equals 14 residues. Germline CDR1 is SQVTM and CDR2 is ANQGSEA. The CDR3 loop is CSVEARGLGNEQFF. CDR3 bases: TGCAGCGTTGAGGCACGGGGACTAGGCAATGAGCAGTTCTTC.

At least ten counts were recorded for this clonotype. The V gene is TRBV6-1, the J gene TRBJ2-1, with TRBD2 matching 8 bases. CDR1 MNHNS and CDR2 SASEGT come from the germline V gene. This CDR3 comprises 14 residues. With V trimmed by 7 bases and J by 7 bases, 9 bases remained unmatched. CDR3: CASTLGGGKNEQFF. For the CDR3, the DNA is TGTGCCAGCACGCTGGGCGGGGGGAAAAATGAGCAGTTCTTC.

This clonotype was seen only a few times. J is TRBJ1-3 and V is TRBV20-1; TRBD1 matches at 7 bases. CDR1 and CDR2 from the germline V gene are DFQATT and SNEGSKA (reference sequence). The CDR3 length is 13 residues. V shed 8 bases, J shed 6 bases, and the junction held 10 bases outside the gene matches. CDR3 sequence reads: CSFRGAEPNTIYF. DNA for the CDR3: TGCAGTTTCAGGGGGGCAGAGCCAAACACCATATATTTT.

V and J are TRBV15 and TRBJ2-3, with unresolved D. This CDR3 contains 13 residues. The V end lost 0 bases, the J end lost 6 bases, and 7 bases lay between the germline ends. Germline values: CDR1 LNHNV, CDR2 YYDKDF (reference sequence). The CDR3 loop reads CATSRDLQDTQYF. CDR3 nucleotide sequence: TGTGCCACCAGCAGAGATCTTCAGGATACGCAGTATTTT. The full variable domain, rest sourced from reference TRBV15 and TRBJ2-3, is DAMVIQNPRYQVTQFGKPVTLSCSQTLNHNVMYWYQQKSSQAPKLLFHYYDKDFNNEADTPDNFQSRRPNTSFCFLDIRSPGLGDTAMYLCATSRDLQDTQYFGPGTRLTVL.

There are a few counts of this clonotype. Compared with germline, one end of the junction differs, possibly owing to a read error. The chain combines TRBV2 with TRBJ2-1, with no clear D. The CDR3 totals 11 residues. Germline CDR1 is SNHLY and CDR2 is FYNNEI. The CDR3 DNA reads TGCGCCAGCAGCCAAGCCTCTGAGCAGTTCTTC. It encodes CASSQASEQFF.